Listed below are T cell receptor beta chains from one sample, sequenced in a study of T cell responses to AZD1222 COVID-19 vaccine. The table came from immunoSEQ multiplex PCR; TCRdb's copy has only in-frame clones and leaves some out. This table has 45,000 to 50,000 clones, about 89% appearing once. Specimen: peripheral blood, collected 28 days after the second AZD1222 dose. The source of these receptors is an adult who received the AZD1222 COVID-19 vaccine. Each CDR3 is given with its conserved first and last residue. The D gene is left open where the match is weak. Not all rows give a size; the values are once, few, many and, for expanded clones, a class.

clone_size	d_call	v_call	j_call	cdr3_aa	cdr3_nt
NA	NA	TRBV9	TRBJ2-3	CASSVLDGSGTDTQYF	TGTGCCAGCAGCGTACTGGATGGCTCGGGCACAGATACGCAGTATTTT
NA	TRBD1	TRBV29-1	TRBJ2-1	CSVSLIRDRTDEQFF	TGCAGCGTTTCCCTGATTAGGGACAGGACCGATGAGCAGTTCTTC
NA	TRBD1	TRBV29-1	TRBJ1-2	CSVNFGGGQGFYGYTF	TGCAGCGTCAATTTCGGGGGGGGACAGGGCTTCTATGGCTACACCTTC
few	TRBD1	TRBV12-3/TRBV12-4	TRBJ1-1	CASSSGGPTEAFF	TGTGCCAGCAGTTCAGGGGGCCCCACTGAAGCTTTCTTT
NA	TRBD2	TRBV6-5	TRBJ2-7	CASKGLAGGYEQYF	TGTGCCAGTAAGGGACTAGCGGGAGGGTACGAGCAGTACTTC
NA	TRBD1	TRBV7-6	TRBJ2-7	CASSSEGTGVSYEQYF	TGTGCCAGCAGCTCCGAAGGGACAGGGGTGTCGTACGAGCAGTACTTC
NA	NA	TRBV9	TRBJ2-7	CASSVGGSGSYEQYF	TGTGCCAGCAGCGTAGGAGGTAGCGGTTCCTACGAGCAGTACTTC
NA	TRBD1	TRBV24-1	TRBJ2-7	CATSAGQGSYEQYF	TGTGCCACCAGTGCGGGACAGGGATCCTACGAGCAGTACTTC
NA	TRBD2	TRBV28	TRBJ2-3	CASSSSGLDTDTQYF	TGTGCCAGCAGTTCCTCGGGACTAGACACAGATACGCAGTATTTT
once	TRBD1	TRBV5-4	TRBJ2-2	CASSPDRGYTGELFF	TGTGCCAGCAGCCCCGACAGGGGCTACACCGGGGAGCTGTTTTTT
NA	TRBD2	TRBV9	TRBJ2-5	CASSVLAGTQETQYF	TGTGCCAGCAGCGTGCTAGCGGGTACACAAGAGACCCAGTACTTC
NA	TRBD2	TRBV6-2/TRBV6-3	TRBJ2-1	CASSSLAGGERQFF	TGTGCCAGCAGTTCCTTAGCGGGGGGGGAACGGCAGTTCTTC
NA	NA	TRBV10-3	TRBJ1-1	CAISESGGRNTEAFF	TGTGCCATCAGTGAGTCGGGGGGGAGGAACACTGAAGCTTTCTTT
once	NA	TRBV2	TRBJ1-6	CASRRTWSNSPLHF	TGTGCCAGCAGACGCACTTGGAGCAATTCACCCCTCCACTTT
NA	NA	TRBV2	TRBJ2-5	CASSDQGIRETQYF	TGTGCCAGCAGTGACCAGGGGATAAGGGAGACCCAGTACTTC
NA	NA	TRBV5-1	TRBJ2-5	CASSSSTTASRETQYF	TGCGCCAGCAGCTCCTCCACGACAGCTTCAAGGGAGACCCAGTACTTC
NA	NA	TRBV6-5	TRBJ2-3	CASRKSVGTNTQYF	TGTGCCAGCAGGAAATCAGTAGGAACAAATACGCAGTATTTT
NA	TRBD1	TRBV7-9	TRBJ1-6	CASSRDRGYNSPLHF	TGTGCCAGCAGCCGTGACAGGGGATATAATTCACCCCTCCACTTT
NA	NA	TRBV5-1	TRBJ2-2	CASGTTGTNTGELFF	TGCGCCAGCGGAACAACAGGGACCAACACCGGGGAGCTGTTTTTT
NA	NA	TRBV14	TRBJ2-3	CASSQEVSTDTQYF	TGTGCCAGCAGCCAAGAAGTTAGCACAGATACGCAGTATTTT
NA	NA	TRBV10-3	TRBJ2-2	CAISDRTPRGVNTGELFF	TGTGCCATCAGTGACAGGACTCCCAGGGGGGTAAACACCGGGGAGCTGTTTTTT
NA	TRBD1	TRBV7-9	TRBJ1-1	CASSLESPRGSFF	TGTGCCAGCAGCTTAGAATCTCCCAGGGGGTCTTTCTTT
NA	NA	TRBV7-9	TRBJ2-1	CASSFSVNNEQFF	TGTGCCAGCAGCTTTAGCGTGAATAATGAGCAGTTCTTC
NA	NA	TRBV2	TRBJ1-6	CASSVEASGSPLHF	TGTGCCAGCAGTGTTGAGGCTTCGGGATCACCCCTCCACTTT
NA	NA	TRBV29-1	TRBJ2-1	CSVEAPSSYNEQFF	TGCAGCGTTGAAGCCCCCAGCTCCTACAATGAGCAGTTCTTC
once	TRBD1	TRBV7-8	TRBJ1-1	CASSFKVKTGGTEAFF	TGTGCCAGCAGCTTCAAAGTCAAAACAGGGGGCACTGAAGCTTTCTTT
NA	TRBD1	TRBV10-2	TRBJ1-5	CASSAPGGSDQPQHF	TGCGCCAGCAGTGCGCCAGGGGGCAGCGATCAGCCCCAGCATTTT
once	NA	TRBV5-6	TRBJ1-5	CASSRGGVHQPQHF	TGTGCCAGCAGCCGTGGGGGGGTCCACCAGCCCCAGCATTTT
NA	NA	TRBV28	TRBJ2-5	CASSYPSQGGRRETQYF	TGTGCCAGCAGTTACCCATCGCAGGGAGGTCGGAGAGAGACCCAGTACTTC